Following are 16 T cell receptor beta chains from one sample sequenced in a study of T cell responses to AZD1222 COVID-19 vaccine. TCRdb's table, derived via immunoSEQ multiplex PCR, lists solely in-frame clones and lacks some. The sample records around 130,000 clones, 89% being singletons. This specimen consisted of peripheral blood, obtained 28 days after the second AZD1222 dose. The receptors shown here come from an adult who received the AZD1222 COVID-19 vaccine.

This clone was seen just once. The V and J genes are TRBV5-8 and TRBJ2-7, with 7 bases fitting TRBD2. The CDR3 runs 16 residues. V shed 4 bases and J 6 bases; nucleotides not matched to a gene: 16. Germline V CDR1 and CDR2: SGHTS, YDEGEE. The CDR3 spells CASSPPGGGTYREQYF. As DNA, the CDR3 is TGTGCCAGCAGCCCCCCGGGGGGAGGGACTTACCGCGAGCAGTACTTC.

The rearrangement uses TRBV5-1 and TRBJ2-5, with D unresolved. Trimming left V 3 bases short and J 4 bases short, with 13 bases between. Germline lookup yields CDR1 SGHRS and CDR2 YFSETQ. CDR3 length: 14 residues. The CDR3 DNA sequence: TGCGCCAGCAGCTGGCAAGGGCTCGGAGAGACCCAGTACTTC. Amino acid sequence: CASSWQGLGETQYF. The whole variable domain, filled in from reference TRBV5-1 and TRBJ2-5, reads KAGVTQTPRYLIKTRGQQVTLSCSPISGHRSVSWYQQTPGQGLQFLFEYFSETQRNKGNFPGRFSGRQFSNSRSEMNVSTLELGDSALYLCASSWQGLGETQYFGPGTRLLVL.

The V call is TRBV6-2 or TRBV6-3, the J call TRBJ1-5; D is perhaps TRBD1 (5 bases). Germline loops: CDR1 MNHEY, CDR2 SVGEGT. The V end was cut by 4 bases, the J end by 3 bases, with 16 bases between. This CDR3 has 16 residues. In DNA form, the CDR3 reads TGTGCCAGCAGTTGGGACCCTTACATCTCCAATCAGCCCCAGCATTTT. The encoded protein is CASSWDPYISNQPQHF.

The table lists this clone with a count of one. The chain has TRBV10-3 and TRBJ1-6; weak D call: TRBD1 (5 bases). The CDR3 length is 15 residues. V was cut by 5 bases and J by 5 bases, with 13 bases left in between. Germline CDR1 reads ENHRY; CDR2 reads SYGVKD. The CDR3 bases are TGTGCCATCAGTCCTCGGCCCAGGGATAATTCACCCCTCCACTTT. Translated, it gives CAISPRPRDNSPLHF.

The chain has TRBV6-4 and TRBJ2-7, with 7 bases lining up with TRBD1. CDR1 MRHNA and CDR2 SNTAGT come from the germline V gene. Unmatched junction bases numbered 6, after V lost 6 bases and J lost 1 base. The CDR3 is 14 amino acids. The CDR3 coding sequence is TGTGCCAGCAGCCTGGAGACAGGGTCCTACGAGCAGTACTTC. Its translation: CASSLETGSYEQYF.

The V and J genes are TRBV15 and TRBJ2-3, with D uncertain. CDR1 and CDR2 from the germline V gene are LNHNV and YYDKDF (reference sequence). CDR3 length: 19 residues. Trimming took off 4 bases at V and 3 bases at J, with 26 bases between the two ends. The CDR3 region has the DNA TGTGCCACCAGCACCGAGCCCCTAATTGGTAGTGCCCTGACAGATACGCAGTATTTT. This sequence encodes CATSTEPLIGSALTDTQYF.

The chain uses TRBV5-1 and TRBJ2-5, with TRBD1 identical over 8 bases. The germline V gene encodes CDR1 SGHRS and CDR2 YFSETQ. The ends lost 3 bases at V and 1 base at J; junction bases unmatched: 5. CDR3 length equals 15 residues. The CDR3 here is CASSSGQASQETQYF. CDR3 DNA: TGCGCCAGCAGCTCGGGACAGGCGAGCCAAGAGACCCAGTACTTC.

The chain's CDR3 is CASSEWGDEAFF. As DNA, the CDR3 is TGTGCCAGCAGTGAGTGGGGGGATGAAGCTTTCTTT. The gene calls are TRBV6-1 and TRBJ1-1, with D maybe TRBD1 (5 bases). Trimming stripped 3 bases from V and 7 bases from J, with 9 bases between. The CDR3 covers 12 residues. Germline-derived CDR1 and CDR2 are MNHNS and SASEGT.

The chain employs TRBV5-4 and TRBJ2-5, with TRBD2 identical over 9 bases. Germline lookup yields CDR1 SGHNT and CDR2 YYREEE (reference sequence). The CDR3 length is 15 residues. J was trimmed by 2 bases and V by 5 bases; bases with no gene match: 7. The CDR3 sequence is CASRNAGGPQETQYF. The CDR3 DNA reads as TGTGCCAGCAGAAACGCGGGGGGGCCGCAAGAGACCCAGTACTTC.

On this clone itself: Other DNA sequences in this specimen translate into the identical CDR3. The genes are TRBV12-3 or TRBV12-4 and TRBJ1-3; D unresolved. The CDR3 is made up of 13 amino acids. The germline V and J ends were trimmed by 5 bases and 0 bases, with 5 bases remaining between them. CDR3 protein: CASSLNSGNTIYF. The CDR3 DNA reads TGTGCCAGCAGTCTAAACTCTGGAAACACCATATATTTT.

The CDR3 coding sequence is TGTGCCAGTAGTTCCGGCCGAGCCGGGGGCCAGCCCCAGCATTTT. It specifies CASSSGRAGGQPQHF. The rearrangement uses TRBV19 and TRBJ1-5; TRBD1 is a possible D gene (6 bases). CDR3 size: 15 residues. V lost 5 bases and J lost 7, with 18 bases in between. Germline values: CDR1 LNHDA, CDR2 SQIVND (reference sequence).

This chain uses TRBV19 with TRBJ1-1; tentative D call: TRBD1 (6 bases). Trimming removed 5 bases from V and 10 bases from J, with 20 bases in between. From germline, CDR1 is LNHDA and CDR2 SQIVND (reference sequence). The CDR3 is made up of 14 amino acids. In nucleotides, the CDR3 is TGTGCCAGTAGTGCAGGGAACACGGACAGTCGAGCTTTCTTT. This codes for CASSAGNTDSRAFF. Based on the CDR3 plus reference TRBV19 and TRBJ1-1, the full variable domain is DGGITQSPKYLFRKEGQNVTLSCEQNLNHDAMYWYRQDPGQGLRLIYYSQIVNDFQKGDIAEGYSVSREKKESFPLTVTSAQKNPTAFYLCASSAGNTDSRAFFGQGTRLTVV.

In nucleotides, the CDR3 is TGTGCCAGCAGCGTCCTGACAGGGGCTGGAAACACCATATATTTT. This gives the protein CASSVLTGAGNTIYF. The genes are TRBV9 and TRBJ1-3, with TRBD1 identical over 8 bases. CDR3 length equals 15 residues. Per the germline V gene, CDR1 is SGDLS and CDR2 is YYNGEE. Losses at the gene ends were 2 bases for V and 2 bases for J; bases not matched to a gene: 3. The full variable domain, completed using reference TRBV9 and TRBJ1-3, is DSGVTQTPKHLITATGQRVTLRCSPRSGDLSVYWYQQSLDQGLQFLIQYYNGEERAKGNILERFSAQQFPDLHSELNLSSLELGDSALYFCASSVLTGAGNTIYFGEGSWLTVV.

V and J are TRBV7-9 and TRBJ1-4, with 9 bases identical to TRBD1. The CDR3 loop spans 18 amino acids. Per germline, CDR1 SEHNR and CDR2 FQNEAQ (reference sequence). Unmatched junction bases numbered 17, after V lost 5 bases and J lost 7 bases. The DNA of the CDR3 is TGTGCCAGCAGCCCTTCAAGAACCGCGACAGGGGGTGGTGAAAAACTGTTTTTT. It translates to CASSPSRTATGGGEKLFF.

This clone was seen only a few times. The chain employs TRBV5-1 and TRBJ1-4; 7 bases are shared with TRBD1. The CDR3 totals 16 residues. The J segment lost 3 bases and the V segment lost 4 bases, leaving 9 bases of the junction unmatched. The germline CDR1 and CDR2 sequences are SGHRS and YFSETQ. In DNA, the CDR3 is TGCGCCAGCAGCACCCACGGGACAGCTCCTAATGAAAAACTGTTTTTT. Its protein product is CASSTHGTAPNEKLFF.

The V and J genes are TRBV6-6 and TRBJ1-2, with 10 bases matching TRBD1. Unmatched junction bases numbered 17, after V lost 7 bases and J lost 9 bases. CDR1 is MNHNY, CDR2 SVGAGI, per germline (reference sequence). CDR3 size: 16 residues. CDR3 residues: CASTFIGGQGTSRYTF. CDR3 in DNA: TGTGCCAGCACCTTCATAGGGGGACAGGGGACGAGTCGCTACACCTTC.